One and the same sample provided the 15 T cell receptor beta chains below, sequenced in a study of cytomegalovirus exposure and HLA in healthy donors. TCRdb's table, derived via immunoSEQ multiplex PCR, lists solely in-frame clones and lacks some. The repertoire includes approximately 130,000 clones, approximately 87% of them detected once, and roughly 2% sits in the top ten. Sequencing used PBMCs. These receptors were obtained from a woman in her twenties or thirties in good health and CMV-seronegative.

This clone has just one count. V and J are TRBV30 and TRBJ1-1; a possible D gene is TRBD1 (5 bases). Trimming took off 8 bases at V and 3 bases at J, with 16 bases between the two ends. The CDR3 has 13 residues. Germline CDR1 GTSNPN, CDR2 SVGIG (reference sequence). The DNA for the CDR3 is TGTGCCGGGGGGGGTTACCTGGACACTGAAGCTTTCTTT. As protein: CAGGGYLDTEAFF.

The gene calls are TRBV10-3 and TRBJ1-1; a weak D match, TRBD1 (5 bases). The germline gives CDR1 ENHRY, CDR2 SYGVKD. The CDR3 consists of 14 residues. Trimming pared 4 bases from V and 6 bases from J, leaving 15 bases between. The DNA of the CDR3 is TGTGCCATCAGTGGAGGAGGGAGGGACCCTGAAGCTTTCTTT. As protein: CAISGGGRDPEAFF.

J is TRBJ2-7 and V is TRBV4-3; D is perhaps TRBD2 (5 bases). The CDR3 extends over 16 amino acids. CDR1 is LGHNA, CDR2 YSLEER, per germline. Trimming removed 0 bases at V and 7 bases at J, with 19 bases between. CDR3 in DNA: TGCGCCAGCAGCCAAGATCAACCGACTACCTCTGGAGAGCAGTACTTC. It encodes CASSQDQPTTSGEQYF.

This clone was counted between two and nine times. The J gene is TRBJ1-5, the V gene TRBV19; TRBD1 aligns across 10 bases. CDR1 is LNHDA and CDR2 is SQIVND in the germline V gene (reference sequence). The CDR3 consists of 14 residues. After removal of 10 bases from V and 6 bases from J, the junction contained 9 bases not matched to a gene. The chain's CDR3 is CAISEDRGFQPQHF. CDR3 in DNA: TGTGCCATCAGTGAGGACAGGGGGTTTCAGCCCCAGCATTTT. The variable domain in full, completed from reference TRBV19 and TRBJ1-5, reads DGGITQSPKYLFRKEGQNVTLSCEQNLNHDAMYWYRQDPGQGLRLIYYSQIVNDFQKGDIAEGYSVSREKKESFPLTVTSAQKNPTAFYLCAISEDRGFQPQHFGDGTRLSIL.

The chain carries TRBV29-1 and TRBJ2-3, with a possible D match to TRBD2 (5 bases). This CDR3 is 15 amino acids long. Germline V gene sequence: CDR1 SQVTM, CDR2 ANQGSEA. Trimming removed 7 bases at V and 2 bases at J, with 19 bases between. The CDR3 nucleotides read TGCAGCGCACCAACTTTTCCGGGAACCACAGATACGCAGTATTTT. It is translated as CSAPTFPGTTDTQYF.

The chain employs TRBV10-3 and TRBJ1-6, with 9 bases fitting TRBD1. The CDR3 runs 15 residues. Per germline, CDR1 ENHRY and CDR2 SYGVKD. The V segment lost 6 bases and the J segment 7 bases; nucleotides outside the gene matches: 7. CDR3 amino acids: CAISPDRGLNSPLHF. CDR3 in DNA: TGTGCCATCAGCCCCGACAGGGGGTTAAATTCACCCCTCCACTTT.

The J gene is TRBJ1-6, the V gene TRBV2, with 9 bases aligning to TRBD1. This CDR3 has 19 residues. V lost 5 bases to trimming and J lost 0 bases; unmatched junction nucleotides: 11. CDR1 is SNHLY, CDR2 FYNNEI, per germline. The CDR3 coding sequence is TGTGCCAGCAGTACCAAACGGGACAGGGAATCCTCCTATAATTCACCCCTCCACTTT. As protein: CASSTKRDRESSYNSPLHF.

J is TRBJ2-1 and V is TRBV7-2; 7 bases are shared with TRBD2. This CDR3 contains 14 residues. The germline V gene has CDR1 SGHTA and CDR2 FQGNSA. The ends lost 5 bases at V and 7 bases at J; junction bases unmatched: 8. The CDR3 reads CASSARTSLNEQFF. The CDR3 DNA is TGTGCCAGCAGCGCGAGGACTAGTCTGAATGAGCAGTTCTTC.

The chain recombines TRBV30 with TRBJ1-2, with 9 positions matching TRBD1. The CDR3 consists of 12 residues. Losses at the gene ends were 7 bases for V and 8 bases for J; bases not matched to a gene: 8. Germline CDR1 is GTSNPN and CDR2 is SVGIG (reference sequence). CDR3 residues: CASSRDRDGYTF. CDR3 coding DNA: TGTGCCTCGTCCCGGGACAGGGACGGCTACACCTTC.

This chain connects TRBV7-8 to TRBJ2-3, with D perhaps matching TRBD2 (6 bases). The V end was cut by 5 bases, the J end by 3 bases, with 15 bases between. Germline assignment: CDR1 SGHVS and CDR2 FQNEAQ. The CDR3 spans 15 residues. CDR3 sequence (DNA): TGTGCCAGCAGCCAACTAGCAAGGCGGACAGATACGCAGTATTTT. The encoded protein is CASSQLARRTDTQYF.

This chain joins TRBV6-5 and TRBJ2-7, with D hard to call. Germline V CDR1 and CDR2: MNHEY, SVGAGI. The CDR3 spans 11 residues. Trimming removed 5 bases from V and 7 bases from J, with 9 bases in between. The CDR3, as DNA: TGTGCCAGCAGTGCCCGAGAGGAGCAGTACTTC. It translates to CASSAREEQYF.

CDR3 bases: TGTGCCAGTAGTTTTGGACAGGGAGGCACCGGGGAGCTGTTTTTT. This translates into CASSFGQGGTGELFF. This chain joins TRBV19 and TRBJ2-2; 8 bases agree with TRBD1. CDR3 length: 15 residues. Germline trimming cut 5 bases from V and 4 bases from J; bases unmatched to any gene: 6. Per the germline V gene, CDR1 is LNHDA and CDR2 is SQIVND (reference sequence).

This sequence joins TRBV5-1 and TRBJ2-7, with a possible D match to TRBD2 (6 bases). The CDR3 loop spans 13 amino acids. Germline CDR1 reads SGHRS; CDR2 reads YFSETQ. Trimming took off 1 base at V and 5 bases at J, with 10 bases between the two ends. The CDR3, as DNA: TGCGCCAGCAGCTTGACGGGGGTCAACGAGCAGTACTTC. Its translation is CASSLTGVNEQYF.

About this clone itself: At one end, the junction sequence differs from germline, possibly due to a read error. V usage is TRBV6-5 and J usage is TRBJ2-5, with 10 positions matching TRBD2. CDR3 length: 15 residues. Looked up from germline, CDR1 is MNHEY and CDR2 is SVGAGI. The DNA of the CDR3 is TGTGCCAGCAGTGACTCACAAACACCCGGGACTAGCGTATACTTC. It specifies CASSDSQTPGTSVYF.

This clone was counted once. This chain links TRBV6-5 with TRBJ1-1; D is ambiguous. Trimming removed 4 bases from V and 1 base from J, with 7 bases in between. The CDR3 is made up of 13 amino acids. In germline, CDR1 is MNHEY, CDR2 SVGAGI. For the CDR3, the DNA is TGTGCCAGCAGTTGGGCTCAGAACACTGAAGCTTTCTTT. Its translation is CASSWAQNTEAFF.